This T cell receptor beta chain was sequenced during a study of shared clonotypes between healthy human individuals. In the original analysis: ImmunoSEQ sequences covered only the junction and lacked quality scores; filtering therefore differed. Only in-frame clones appear in the TCRdb table, and some are missing; sequencing was by immunoSEQ multiplex PCR. For V, J and clone size, that table is used; D and trimming come from the DNA. The table shows roughly 220,000 clones, with 60% to 70% occurring only once. This clone occurred many times. This CDR3 has 16 amino acids. V dropped 6 bases and J dropped 5; count of bases not matched to a gene: 8. Germline CDR1 is MDHEN and CDR2 is SYDVKM.

V gene TRBV28 combines with J gene TRBJ2-5; 14 bases line up with TRBD2. The clonotype was recovered from a man aged 25 to 40 in good health. Source material: memory CD4+ T cells sorted from blood. Noted subset: CD45RA-negative fraction. For the CDR3, the DNA is TGTGCCAGCAGCCCGACTAGCGGGAGGGCCTCTGAGACCCAGTACTTC. This gives the protein CASSPTSGRASETQYF.